The rows below give T cell receptor beta chains drawn from one sample of a study of cytomegalovirus exposure and HLA in healthy donors. Measured with immunoSEQ multiplex PCR; TCRdb has only the in-frame clones, and not every one. The data contain 140,000 to 150,000 clones, roughly 77% of them singletons. The sequencing input was PBMCs. The receptors shown here come from a male donor in good health and CMV-seronegative. Both conserved end residues are part of each CDR3. The D gene is left open where the match is weak. Expanded clones are given a class, and other clones once, few, many or no size at all.

>TRBJ2-3|TRBV9|-|TRBD2
TGTGCCAGCAGCGTAAGACTAGCGGGGGGGGCAGATACGCAGTATTTT
CASSVRLAGGADTQYF
>TRBJ2-1|TRBV7-9|-|-
TGTGCCAGCAGCTTACGGGTGATAGGTGAGCAGTTCTTC
CASSLRVIGEQFF
>TRBJ2-1|TRBV6-1|-|-
TGTGCCAGCAGTCAACTGAGGAGTTCTGACAATGAGCAGTTCTTC
CASSQLRSSDNEQFF
>TRBJ1-2|TRBV9|-|TRBD1
TGTGCCAGCAGCCCATCCGGGACAGCTAACTATGGCTACACCTTC
CASSPSGTANYGYTF
>TRBJ1-4|TRBV4-1|-|TRBD1
TGCGCCAGCAGCCGCCCCGACAGGGAGGCTAATGAAAAACTGTTTTTT
CASSRPDREANEKLFF
>TRBJ2-5|TRBV19|-|TRBD1
TGTGCCAGTAGTCGGGACAGGGCAGAGACCCAGTACTTC
CASSRDRAETQYF
>TRBJ2-2|TRBV15|-|-
TGTGCCACCCCCAGGACTTTCGGCGGTTCGCGCGGGACCGGGGAGCTGTTTTTT
CATPRTFGGSRGTGELFF
>TRBJ2-5|TRBV7-8|-|-
TGTGCCAGCAGCCCCGTCCAGGTTACCCAAGAGACCCAGTACTTC
CASSPVQVTQETQYF
>TRBJ1-1|TRBV4-1|few|-
TGCGCCAGCAGCCAAGATTTGCGGAACACTGAAGCTTTCTTT
CASSQDLRNTEAFF
>TRBJ1-6|TRBV9|-|-
TGTGCCAACAGCCCGTCGGGAGGGGCTAATTCACCCCTCCACTTT
CANSPSGGANSPLHF
>TRBJ1-6|TRBV11-2|-|TRBD1
TGTGCCAGCAGCTCGTCAAGGGGGCGAGATTCACCCCTCCACTTT
CASSSSRGRDSPLHF
>TRBJ1-3|TRBV4-3|-|-
TGCGCCAGCAGCCATCATGGACAGCTAAATTCTGGAAACACCATATATTTT
CASSHHGQLNSGNTIYF
>TRBJ1-1|TRBV7-2|once|TRBD1
TGTGCCAGCAGCTTATTATCGACAGGGAACATGAACACTGAAGCTTTCTTT
CASSLLSTGNMNTEAFF
>TRBJ2-7|TRBV6-5|-|-
TGTGCCAGCTCGACATCACCCTTGGGCGAGCAGTACTTC
CASSTSPLGEQYF
>TRBJ1-1|TRBV2|-|TRBD1
TGTGCCAGCAGTCGGGACAGGGGGCTGGGCACTGAAGCTTTCTTT
CASSRDRGLGTEAFF
>TRBJ2-2|TRBV5-1|-|-
TGCGCCAGCAGCTTGGCGGGAGTTGGGACGGCGAACACCGGGGAGCTGTTTTTT
CASSLAGVGTANTGELFF
>TRBJ1-2|TRBV7-9|-|-
TGTGCCAGCAGCTTAGTCTTGGGGGCGGTCTATGGCTACACCTTC
CASSLVLGAVYGYTF
>TRBJ2-3|TRBV5-1|-|-
TGCGCCAGCAGCTTGGCCGGACAGCACACAGATACGCAGTATTTT
CASSLAGQHTDTQYF
>TRBJ1-2|TRBV5-4|-|TRBD1
TGTGCCAGCAGGGAGATAGGGACAGCAAGCTACACCTTC
CASREIGTASYTF
>TRBJ2-2|TRBV5-1|-|TRBD2
TGCGCCAGCAGCCCGGGACTAGCGGCCACCGGGGAGCTGTTTTTT
CASSPGLAATGELFF
>TRBJ2-3|TRBV28|-|-
TGTGCCAGCACCTCAACAGACTACCTAAAGGGCCGGTGGGGCACAGATACGCAGTATTTT
CASTSTDYLKGRWGTDTQYF
>TRBJ2-3|TRBV7-7|-|-
TGTGCTAGCAGCCCGATGGGGGGTCCACGCACAGATACGCAGTATTTT
CASSPMGGPRTDTQYF
>TRBJ1-1|TRBV10-3|-|-
TGTGCCATCAGGTCGGGAACTGAAGCTTTCTTT
CAIRSGTEAFF
>TRBJ2-4|TRBV5-6|-|-
TGTGCCAGCAGCTTGACCGGGGGAAGCGGCAAAAACAGTCAGTACTTC
CASSLTGGSGKNSQYF
>TRBJ2-7|TRBV19|-|TRBD1
TGTGCCAGTAGTTCGTCCGGGACAGCCTACGAGCAGTACTTC
CASSSSGTAYEQYF
>TRBJ2-4|TRBV2|-|TRBD1
TGTGCCAGCAGTGCTACAGGGGCCGCAAACATTCAGTACTTC
CASSATGAANIQYF
>TRBJ2-3|TRBV6-4|-|-
TGTGCCAGCAGTGACTCGATATCGGGCACAGATACGCAGTATTTT
CASSDSISGTDTQYF
>TRBJ2-7|TRBV28|-|TRBD1
TGTGCCAGCAGACGATGGACAGGGTACTACGAGCAGTACTTC
CASRRWTGYYEQYF
>TRBJ2-7|TRBV6-1|few|-
TGTGCCAGCAGTGAAGAGAGATCGGTCTCCTACGAGCAGTACTTC
CASSEERSVSYEQYF
>TRBJ2-7|TRBV5-4|-|TRBD2
TGTGCCAGCAGCCGGGGACTAGCGGTCTCCTACGAGCAGTACTTC
CASSRGLAVSYEQYF
>TRBJ1-2|TRBV14|few|TRBD1
TGTGCCAGCAGCCGAGGGACAGGCCTCTTCAACTATGGCTACACCTTC
CASSRGTGLFNYGYTF
>TRBJ1-1|TRBV7-9|-|-
TGTGCCAGCCCTCCTCCGGAGGGACCTATGAACACTGAAGCTTTCTTT
CASPPPEGPMNTEAFF
>TRBJ2-1|TRBV15|-|-
TGTGCCACCAGCAGAGATAAGGGGGGGGGTAGCAATGAGCAGTTCTTC
CATSRDKGGGSNEQFF
>TRBJ2-7|TRBV7-9|-|TRBD1
TGTGCCAGCAGCTTAGAAGGACAGGGTAGCAACGAGCAGTACTTC
CASSLEGQGSNEQYF
>TRBJ2-3|TRBV7-2|-|-
TGTGCCAGCAGCCTGGGGCCTTCGGGCACAGATACGCAGTATTTT
CASSLGPSGTDTQYF
>TRBJ2-1|TRBV9|-|-
TGTGCCAGCAGCGTGAAGGGACTCGGGAGCTCCTACAATGAGCAGTTCTTC
CASSVKGLGSSYNEQFF
>TRBJ1-1|TRBV5-6|-|-
TGTGCCAGCAGCTTGGCCCTAGAAGCTTTCTTT
CASSLALEAFF
>TRBJ2-3|TRBV11-2|once|-
TGTGCCAGCAGCCCAGGGGAGATGGTCCCAGATACGCAGTATTTT
CASSPGEMVPDTQYF
>TRBJ2-7|TRBV15|-|-
TGTGCCACCAGCATCCGACTAGAGTCGAGCTACGAGCAGTACTTC
CATSIRLESSYEQYF
>TRBJ2-2|TRBV7-2|-|TRBD1
TGTGCCAGCAGCTACAGCCCCGGGACAGCGAACACCGGGGAGCTGTTTTTT
CASSYSPGTANTGELFF
>TRBJ2-2|TRBV7-3|-|-
TGTGCCAGCAGCCTCACAAACACCGGGGAGCTGTTTTTT
CASSLTNTGELFF
>TRBJ2-5|TRBV25-1|-|-
TGTGCCAGCTCTAGCCGGGAGACCCAGTACTTC
CASSSRETQYF
>TRBJ2-3|TRBV7-6|-|TRBD1
TGTGCCAGCAGCACTCGACAGGGGGCGCGCACAGATACGCAGTATTTT
CASSTRQGARTDTQYF